Below, 20 T cell receptor beta chains from the same sample are listed, as sequenced in a study of T cells in Graves' hyperthyroidism and ophthalmopathy. Amplification of TCR beta CDR3 regions used RNA as the template. In the first-round RT-PCR of the TCR CDR3, the HTBI primer set was used. TCRdb reprocessed the multiplex PCR reads with MiXCR, giving one entry per CDR3 protein. The sample consists of hundreds of thousands of distinct CDR3 sequences, under 20% of them appearing once. The sequenced sample was blood. These receptors were taken from a woman between 45 and 60 years old with Graves' hyperthyroidism that later progressed to Graves' ophthalmopathy.

This clonotype was seen a handful of times. V and J are TRBV4-1 and TRBJ2-7; TRBD2 is a possible D gene (5 bases). V dropped 0 bases and J dropped 4 bases, with 16 bases sitting between them. CDR1 and CDR2 from the germline V gene are MGHRA and YSYEKL. The CDR3 totals 16 residues. CDR3 sequence reads: CASSQDASSRTYEQYF. The DNA for the CDR3 is TGCGCCAGCAGCCAAGACGCTAGCAGCAGGACTTACGAGCAGTACTTC.

This clonotype was seen a few times. V and J are TRBV19 and TRBJ2-1, with D perhaps TRBD2 (7 bases). The CDR3 loop spans 14 amino acids. The V and J ends lost 7 bases and 3 bases respectively, with 13 bases between them. Germline lookup yields CDR1 LNHDA and CDR2 SQIVND (reference sequence). This CDR3 reads CASIGGANYNEQFF. CDR3 bases: TGTGCCAGTATAGGGGGGGCAAACTACAATGAGCAGTTCTTC.

The sample holds many counts of this clonotype. The genes are TRBV7-9 and TRBJ2-5, with 8 bases that match TRBD1. This CDR3 is 16 amino acids long. The ends lost 1 base at V and 3 bases at J; junction bases unmatched: 7. CDR1 and CDR2 (germline): SEHNR, FQNEAQ (reference sequence). The CDR3, as DNA: TGTGCCAGCAGCTTAGGATCCGGGACAGGAGAAGAGACCCAGTACTTC. Its translation: CASSLGSGTGEETQYF.

The rearrangement joins TRBV5-6 to TRBJ1-2; 7 bases are a match to TRBD1. Germline CDR1 SGHDT, CDR2 YYEEEE. Unmatched junction bases numbered 15, after V lost 4 bases and J lost 6 bases. This CDR3 has 16 amino acids. The CDR3 bases are TGTGCCAGCAGCGCACCTTCCGGGACAGTTTTGCATGGCTACACCTTC. It translates to CASSAPSGTVLHGYTF.

The V gene is TRBV7-9, the J gene TRBJ2-1; TRBD1 matches at 9 bases. V lost 4 bases, J lost 8 bases, and 12 bases stayed unmatched. Germline V gives CDR1 SEHNR, CDR2 FQNEAQ (reference sequence). CDR3 size: 16 residues. The CDR3 reads CASSSSRTGVVDEQFF. DNA for the CDR3: TGTGCCAGCAGCTCGTCAAGGACAGGGGTGGTGGATGAGCAGTTCTTC.

The chain combines TRBV4-1 with TRBJ1-1; TRBD1 might be the D (5 bases). The CDR3 has 17 amino acids. Trimming left V 1 base short and J 3 bases short, with 18 bases between. Germline loops: CDR1 MGHRA, CDR2 YSYEKL. For the CDR3, the DNA is TGCGCCAGCAGCCAAGTGCAGGGTAGAATTTTGGACACTGAAGCTTTCTTT. This sequence encodes CASSQVQGRILDTEAFF.

This clonotype was detected ten times or more. The CDR3 coding sequence is TGCGCCAGCAGCGTCCGGGACAGGGTCTACGAGCAGTACTTC. Translating it yields CASSVRDRVYEQYF. V is TRBV5-1 and J is TRBJ2-7, with 9 bases fitting TRBD1. The CDR3 is 14 amino acids. The J segment lost 3 bases and the V segment lost 4 bases, leaving 5 bases of the junction unmatched. Germline V gives CDR1 SGHRS, CDR2 YFSETQ.

The V and J genes are TRBV3-1 and TRBJ2-5; 7 bases are shared with TRBD2. Germline-derived CDR1 and CDR2 are LGHDT and YNNKEL (reference sequence). The CDR3 runs 14 residues. The V gene end was trimmed by 3 bases and the J gene end by 5 bases; junction bases not matched to a gene: 6. The CDR3 DNA sequence: TGTGCCAGCAGCCAGACCGGGGGGATTGAGACCCAGTACTTC. This codes for CASSQTGGIETQYF.

This chain uses TRBV24-1 with TRBJ2-2, with 11 bases aligning to TRBD1. The CDR3 has 16 residues. Germline V gene lookup returns CDR1 KGHDR and CDR2 SFDVKD. The J segment lost 6 bases and the V segment lost 0 bases, leaving 2 bases of the junction unmatched. Written as DNA, the CDR3 is TGTGCCACCAGTGATTTGGGACAGGGGGCGCCCGGGGAGCTGTTTTTT. It yields the protein CATSDLGQGAPGELFF.

This clonotype was detected many times. The chain is built from TRBV7-8 and TRBJ1-4; 9 nucleotides agree with TRBD1. After removal of 1 base from V and 7 bases from J, the junction contained 1 base not matched to a gene. The CDR3 runs 14 residues. Germline loops: CDR1 SGHVS, CDR2 FQNEAQ. The CDR3, as DNA: TGTGCCAGCAGCTTAGACAGGGGGCTTGAAAAACTGTTTTTT. Its translation: CASSLDRGLEKLFF.

This clonotype was counted ten times or more. V usage is TRBV30 and J usage is TRBJ1-3; D remains unclear. The CDR3 length is 13 residues. The germline V gene has CDR1 GTSNPN and CDR2 SVGIG (reference sequence). Trimming cost V 5 bases and J 0 bases, with 8 bases left between them. CDR3 loop: CAWDEASGNTIYF. The DNA for the CDR3 is TGTGCCTGGGATGAGGCCTCTGGAAACACCATATATTTT.

At least ten counts were recorded for this clonotype. This chain uses TRBV11-3 with TRBJ2-3, with D tentatively TRBD1 or TRBD2 (5 bases each). Trimming pared 5 bases from V and 0 bases from J, leaving 12 bases between. The CDR3 sequence is 15 residues long. Germline V gene data show CDR1 as SGHNT and CDR2 as YENEEA. CDR3 amino acids: CASSIRGRSTDTQYF. The CDR3 nucleotides are TGTGCCAGCAGCATTCGGGGCAGAAGCACAGATACGCAGTATTTT.

There are a few counts of this clonotype. The V and J genes are TRBV9 and TRBJ2-7, with TRBD1 matching 7 bases. CDR3 size: 14 residues. Per germline, CDR1 SGDLS and CDR2 YYNGEE. Trimming at V came to 5 bases and at J to 5 bases, leaving 10 bases not matched to a gene. CDR3 loop: CASSGTDRSHEQYV. CDR3 bases: TGTGCCAGCAGTGGGACAGACAGGTCCCACGAGCAGTACGTC.

This clonotype showed up many times. The chain is built from TRBV12-3 or TRBV12-4 and TRBJ2-7; 9 bases line up with TRBD1. Trimming took 3 bases from V and 3 from J; bases not matched to a gene: 6. This CDR3 is built from 15 residues. CDR3 residues: CASSFIGTGNYEQYF. The CDR3 DNA reads TGTGCCAGCAGTTTTATCGGGACAGGGAACTACGAGCAGTACTTC.

This clonotype was seen repeatedly, ten times or more. The chain has TRBV7-9 and TRBJ1-2; 7 positions agree with TRBD1. V dropped 6 bases and J dropped 0; count of bases not matched to a gene: 1. CDR3 length equals 13 residues. The germline V gene encodes CDR1 SEHNR and CDR2 FQNEAQ (reference sequence). The CDR3 nucleotides are TGTGCCAGCAGACAGGGGTCTAACTATGGCTACACCTTC. Encoded protein: CASRQGSNYGYTF.

CDR3 residues: CASSSQTLTGTNTEAFF. The CDR3 nucleotides read TGTGCCAGCAGTTCACAAACCTTGACAGGGACGAACACTGAAGCTTTCTTT. The V and J genes are TRBV12-3 or TRBV12-4 and TRBJ1-1, with 7 bases fitting TRBD1. V lost 4 bases, J lost 1 base, and 12 bases stayed unmatched. The CDR3 covers 17 residues.

The chain combines TRBV7-9 with TRBJ1-1; D perhaps matches TRBD1 (5 bases). The CDR3 consists of 15 residues. V lost 1 base and J lost 7, with 16 bases in between. Germline-derived CDR1 and CDR2 are SEHNR and FQNEAQ (reference sequence). CDR3 bases: TGTGCCAGCAGCTTAGTCAGTGGTGGGGGACGTGAAGCTTTCTTT. Protein product: CASSLVSGGGREAFF.

This clonotype was seen repeatedly, ten times or more. The V gene is TRBV2, the J gene TRBJ2-7; perhaps D is TRBD1 or TRBD2 (5 bases each). The CDR3 has 13 residues. Germline V gene data show CDR1 as SNHLY and CDR2 as FYNNEI. Trimming took off 7 bases at V and 3 bases at J, with 13 bases between the two ends. In DNA form, the CDR3 reads TGTGCCAGCACCCAGGGCGGGTTCTACGAGCAGTACTTC. Translation: CASTQGGFYEQYF.

Many counts were recorded for this clonotype. The rearrangement links TRBV5-1 to TRBJ1-1; 7 positions match TRBD1. Trimming removed 4 bases from V and 6 bases from J; junction bases left unmatched: 9. The germline CDR1 and CDR2 sequences are SGHRS and YFSETQ. This CDR3 comprises 14 residues. CDR3 loop: CASSGGTDGPEAFF. DNA for the CDR3: TGCGCCAGCAGCGGAGGGACAGATGGGCCTGAAGCTTTCTTT. Full variable domain (rest looked up from reference TRBV5-1 and TRBJ1-1): KAGVTQTPRYLIKTRGQQVTLSCSPISGHRSVSWYQQTPGQGLQFLFEYFSETQRNKGNFPGRFSGRQFSNSRSEMNVSTLELGDSALYLCASSGGTDGPEAFFGQGTRLTVV.

In this sample, this clonotype turned up a few times. CDR3 residues: CASSFSAGTDYGYTF. In DNA, the CDR3 is TGCGCCAGCAGCTTCTCGGCCGGGACGGACTATGGCTACACCTTC. The chain couples TRBV5-1 to TRBJ1-2; tentative D call: TRBD1 (5 bases). Germline V CDR1 and CDR2: SGHRS, YFSETQ. Trimming left V 2 bases short and J 3 bases short, with 14 bases between. The CDR3 is 15 residues long. The variable domain in full, with the rest retrieved from reference TRBV5-1 and TRBJ1-2, is KAGVTQTPRYLIKTRGQQVTLSCSPISGHRSVSWYQQTPGQGLQFLFEYFSETQRNKGNFPGRFSGRQFSNSRSEMNVSTLELGDSALYLCASSFSAGTDYGYTFGSGTRLTVV.